This T cell receptor beta chain was obtained from a study of T cells in localized non-small cell lung cancer. Notes on the study in general: Heterogeneity is still possible, as just one tumor region was sequenced.

This clone was seen a few times. Its antigen is unknown. Sequencing used immunoSEQ multiplex PCR; TCRdb keeps in-frame clones, though not all of them. The sample includes some 1,400 clones, under 20% of them seen just once. This receptor was identified in a female donor older than 55 with stage I squamous cell lung carcinoma. The sequenced sample was lung tumor tissue, obtained before any cancer treatment.

CDR3 bases: TGTGCCAGCAGCATGGGGACAGGGGGCGCCGAGCAGTACTTC. It specifies CASSMGTGGAEQYF. The chain employs TRBV11-3 and TRBJ2-7, with TRBD1 matching over 12 bases. Losses at the gene ends were 5 bases for V and 6 bases for J; bases not matched to a gene: 5. Germline V gives CDR1 SGHNT, CDR2 YENEEA. The CDR3 sequence is 14 residues long.